A single sample is the source of the 32 T cell receptor beta chains below, sequenced in a study of blood T cells in healthy people across ages. It was with a sample-barcoded 5' primer and a J-beta primer mix that a second PCR of roughly 6 to 11 cycles was run. Using its own MiXCR run on the 5' RACE reads, TCRdb lists one record per CDR3 protein. The table has roughly 1,700,000 distinct CDR3 sequences, approximately 28% seen once. The specimen sequenced was blood. Receptor source: a woman aged 25-40 years in good health.

The chain carries TRBV4-3 and TRBJ2-3; D not resolved. The V and J ends lost 1 base and 9 bases respectively, with 11 bases between them. Germline V gives CDR1 LGHNA, CDR2 YSLEER. The CDR3 totals 13 residues. This CDR3 reads CASSQVLAGTQYF. The CDR3 DNA reads as TGCGCCAGCAGCCAAGTCTTGGCCGGGACGCAGTATTTT.

The chain uses TRBV11-2 and TRBJ2-7; D might be TRBD1 (5 bases). With the DNA end fitting TRBJ2-5 better, the J assignment may be wrong. The CDR3 sequence is 14 residues long. In germline, CDR1 is SGHAT, CDR2 FQNNGV. CDR3 coding DNA: TGTGCCAGCAGCTTGGGCAGGGCAGGAAAGACCCAGTACTTC. Protein: CASSLGRAGKTQYF.

Only a few counts were recorded for this clonotype. The V and J genes are TRBV7-7 and TRBJ2-1; D possibly corresponds to TRBD2 (5 bases). This CDR3 has 15 residues. Germline CDR1 and CDR2: SSHAT and FNYEAQ (reference sequence). V lost 5 bases and J 9 bases, leaving 20 bases between the germline ends. The CDR3 sequence: CASSPYGGPGAEQFF. CDR3 DNA: TGTGCCAGCAGCCCGTATGGAGGCCCTGGAGCTGAGCAGTTCTTC.

There are a few counts of this clonotype. The V and J genes are TRBV7-2 and TRBJ2-7; TRBD1 or TRBD2 may be the D gene (5 bases each). V was clipped by 6 bases and J by 2 bases, with 11 bases between them. The CDR3 extends over 13 amino acids. From germline, CDR1 is SGHTA and CDR2 FQGNSA. Written as DNA, the CDR3 is TGTGCCAGCAGATCCGGGGCCCCCTACGAGCAGTACTTC. It yields the protein CASRSGAPYEQYF.

This clonotype was observed at least ten times. The chain has TRBV20-1 and TRBJ2-4; D is perhaps TRBD2 (6 bases). The CDR3 has 14 residues. Trimming took 7 bases from V and 0 from J, leaving 13 bases between them. Germline V gene sequence: CDR1 DFQATT, CDR2 SNEGSKA (reference sequence). The CDR3 DNA reads as TGCAGTGGCCAGGAGGGGCGAGCCAAAAACATTCAGTACTTC. This gives the protein CSGQEGRAKNIQYF.

J is TRBJ2-7 and V is TRBV20-1, with D unresolved. Germline assignment: CDR1 DFQATT and CDR2 SNEGSKA (reference sequence). This CDR3 is 14 amino acids long. V lost 0 bases and J lost 2, with 11 bases in between. The CDR3 nucleotides are TGCAGTGCTAGAGATCCCCGGGCCACCTACGAGCAGTACTTC. This encodes CSARDPRATYEQYF.

In nucleotides, the CDR3 is TGCAGTGCCCAGGCCGGGACTAGTAGCTACGAGCAGTACTTC. Translated: CSAQAGTSSYEQYF. J is TRBJ2-7 and V is TRBV20-1, with TRBD2 matching 8 bases. CDR1 is DFQATT, CDR2 SNEGSKA, per germline (reference sequence). This CDR3 comprises 14 residues. Trimming at V came to 6 bases and at J to 3 bases, leaving 10 bases not matched to a gene.

The V and J genes are TRBV18 and TRBJ2-7; 13 nucleotides agree with TRBD2. This CDR3 is built from 15 residues. Per germline, CDR1 KGHSH and CDR2 LQKENI. J lost 4 bases, V lost 4 bases, and 4 bases had no gene match. The CDR3 sequence: CASSLGLAGEYEQYF. In nucleotides, the CDR3 is TGTGCCAGCTCACTCGGACTAGCGGGAGAATACGAGCAGTACTTC.

This clonotype turned up a few times. One end of the junction is discordant with germline, which a read error may explain. The V call is TRBV6-7, the J call TRBJ2-7, with D perhaps assigned TRBD1 or TRBD2 (5 bases each). TRBV6-7 is given ORF status, its function remaining uncertain. This CDR3 contains 19 residues. CDR3 coding DNA: TGTGCCGGCAGTTACTCAGGCAGGTGGGTCGGGACCACTGCCTACGAGCAGTACTTC. Encoded protein: CAGSYSGRWVGTTAYEQYF.

The V and J genes are TRBV7-2 and TRBJ2-3, with TRBD1 as a possible D gene (6 bases). This CDR3 is built from 13 residues. The germline V gene has CDR1 SGHTA and CDR2 FQGNSA. V was trimmed by 3 bases and J by 4 bases, leaving 8 bases between them. The CDR3 DNA sequence: TGTGCCAGCAGCTTTAGACAGGCAGATACGCAGTATTTT. It translates to CASSFRQADTQYF.

This clonotype showed up just once. This may stem from a read error, because a much larger clone lies one nucleotide away. The V call is TRBV29-1, the J call TRBJ2-7; D unclear. The CDR3 has 13 residues. Germline CDR1 and CDR2: SQVTM and ANQGSEA. The CDR3 DNA follows: TGCAGCGCTGAAAAAAGGGTCCCCTACGAGCAGTACTTC. Translation gives CSAEKRVPYEQYF.

This sequence joins TRBV15 and TRBJ2-3; D gene unclear. Per the germline V gene, CDR1 is LNHNV and CDR2 is YYDKDF (reference sequence). With 4 bases removed from V and 0 bases from J, the gap between germline ends came to 11 bases. The CDR3 has 15 residues. DNA of the CDR3: TGTGCCACCAGCAATCCCCGTGCTAGCACAGATACGCAGTATTTT. Its translation is CATSNPRASTDTQYF.

The rearrangement joins TRBV28 to TRBJ2-3; the D gene is possibly TRBD1 (6 bases). V was cut by 6 bases and J by 2 bases, with 12 bases left in between. Germline CDR1 is MDHEN and CDR2 is SYDVKM. This CDR3 comprises 14 residues. In nucleotides, the CDR3 is TGTGCCAGCAGATCGGACAGATACACAGATACGCAGTATTTT. Translated: CASRSDRYTDTQYF.

Regarding this clonotype: A much larger clone sits a single nucleotide away, making a read error possible. The V and J genes are TRBV12-3 or TRBV12-4 and TRBJ2-4; 9 bases are shared with TRBD2. The trim removed 4 bases at V and 13 bases at J, leaving 17 bases unmatched. The CDR3 extends over 16 amino acids. CDR3 sequence: CASSSPGSGRSHEQYF. DNA for the CDR3: TGTGCCAGCAGTTCCCCCGGCAGCGGGAGGTCTCATGAGCAGTACTTC.

This clonotype showed up just a few times. The chain recombines TRBV18 with TRBJ1-5; no firm D call. Germline V gene data show CDR1 as KGHSH and CDR2 as LQKENI. With 3 bases removed from V and 4 bases from J, the gap between germline ends came to 10 bases. The CDR3 is made up of 14 amino acids. CDR3 sequence reads: CASSPNEGNQPQHF. The CDR3, as DNA: TGTGCCAGCTCACCGAATGAGGGAAATCAGCCCCAGCATTTT.

This clonotype was seen more than once but under ten times. The chain combines TRBV6-6 with TRBJ2-4, with a weak D call TRBD1 (7 bases). Gene TRBJ2-7 matches the end of the DNA better, so the J call may be wrong. CDR3 length: 14 residues. The V gene's germline CDR1 is MNHNY and CDR2 SVGAGI (reference sequence). The CDR3 bases are TGTGTCGCCGAGGCAGGGGGGTCAGCCTACGAGCAGTACTTC. As protein: CVAEAGGSAYEQYF.

CDR3 bases: TGCGCCAGCAGCCTCACCCTCCGCACTAGCGGGAGGGAGGATACGCAGTATTTT. Its translation is CASSLTLRTSGREDTQYF. This chain connects TRBV4-3 to TRBJ2-3; 13 bases map to TRBD2. V shed 4 bases and J 6 bases; nucleotides not matched to a gene: 13. Germline CDR1 and CDR2: LGHNA and YSLEER. The CDR3 has 18 amino acids.

This clonotype was observed at least ten times. This chain links TRBV12-3 or TRBV12-4 with TRBJ2-1; D remains ambiguous. This CDR3 contains 15 residues. V lost 5 bases and J lost 4, with 15 bases in between. Written as DNA, the CDR3 is TGTGCCAGCAGTCCTTCCCCGCCCGAGTACAATGAGCAGTTCTTC. Its protein product is CASSPSPPEYNEQFF.

The CDR3 region has the DNA TGCAGTGCTAGAGCTAGGGTCGCGGAGACCCAGTACTTC. Its protein is CSARARVAETQYF. The chain links TRBV20-1 to TRBJ2-5; D call uncertain. Germline CDR1 and CDR2: DFQATT and SNEGSKA (reference sequence). V lost 1 base, J lost 5 bases, and 11 bases lay in between. This CDR3 region has 13 residues.

The chain joins TRBV2 to TRBJ2-1; 8 nucleotides line up with TRBD2. Looked up from germline, CDR1 is SNHLY and CDR2 is FYNNEI. V was pared by 3 bases and J by 5 bases, with 6 bases of the junction left unmatched. The length of the CDR3 is 15 residues. This chain's CDR3 is CASSDVAGSNNEQFF. The CDR3 DNA is TGTGCCAGCAGTGACGTAGCGGGGAGCAACAATGAGCAGTTCTTC.

This clonotype was observed a handful of times. The chain carries TRBV28 and TRBJ2-3, with TRBD2 identical over 8 bases. This CDR3 comprises 15 residues. Germline trimming cut 6 bases from V and 1 base from J; bases unmatched to any gene: 6. CDR1 and CDR2 (germline): MDHEN, SYDVKM. The CDR3 DNA is TGTGCCAGCAGCCAGCGGGGGCCCCGCACAGATACGCAGTATTTT. It encodes CASSQRGPRTDTQYF.

This clonotype turned up a few times. The germline gene is not matched at one end of the junction; a read error may be the cause. The rearrangement joins TRBV4-2 to TRBJ2-3, with 8 bases that match TRBD1. Germline V CDR1 and CDR2: LGHNA, YNFKEQ. The CDR3 runs to 17 residues. CDR3 loop: CASSPLGGRGQGDAQYF. CDR3 in DNA: TGTGCCAGCAGCCCCTTAGGTGGCAGGGGGCAGGGAGATGCGCAGTATTTT.

The chain recombines TRBV4-3 with TRBJ2-7; D may be TRBD2 (6 bases). The length of the CDR3 is 16 residues. Between the trimmed V and J ends, which lost 0 bases and 2 bases, there was a span of 14 bases. Germline V gives CDR1 LGHNA, CDR2 YSLEER. CDR3 DNA sequence: TGCGCCAGCAGCCAAGATGGGGGGAACAGTCCCTACGAGCAGTACTTC. Protein product: CASSQDGGNSPYEQYF.

This clonotype is a singleton in its sample. The chain is built from TRBV7-2 and TRBJ2-3, with 7 bases fitting TRBD2. The CDR3 runs 15 residues. The V gene end was trimmed by 7 bases and the J gene end by 3 bases; junction bases not matched to a gene: 10. Germline V lookup: CDR1 SGHTA, CDR2 FQGNSA. The chain's CDR3 is CASTSSGIRTDTQYF. In nucleotides, the CDR3 is TGTGCCAGCACCTCAAGCGGGATTAGGACAGATACGCAGTATTTT.

This clonotype was counted ten times or more. CDR3 bases: TGCGCCAGCAGCCAAAAGACTAGCGGGAGTGGCGAGCAGTACTTC. This sequence encodes CASSQKTSGSGEQYF. The rearrangement joins TRBV4-3 to TRBJ2-7, with 12 bases identical to TRBD2. The V gene's germline CDR1 is LGHNA and CDR2 YSLEER. The junction had 5 bases not matched to a gene; V was cut back by 2 bases and J by 6 bases. The CDR3 runs to 15 residues.

This clonotype has only one observation. The chain has TRBV7-2 and TRBJ2-7; weak D call: TRBD1 (6 bases). Trimming took 1 base from V and 5 from J, leaving 15 bases between them. This CDR3 has 15 residues. Per germline, CDR1 SGHTA and CDR2 FQGNSA. This CDR3 reads CASSLGLGARDEQYF. As DNA, the CDR3 is TGTGCCAGCAGCTTAGGCCTGGGGGCGAGGGACGAGCAGTACTTC.

This clonotype has just a few counts. Sequence at one end of the junction differs from germline and may be a read error. The rearrangement uses TRBV15 and TRBJ2-5, with TRBD2 identical over 13 bases. CDR1 is LNHNV and CDR2 is YYDKDF in the germline V gene (reference sequence). This CDR3 has 16 residues. In DNA, the CDR3 is TGTGCCACCAGCGTACGACTAGCGGGAGGAGTGGAGACTCAGTACTTC. It encodes CATSVRLAGGVETQYF.

This chain joins TRBV14 and TRBJ2-1, with TRBD2 matching 7 bases. This CDR3 is 16 amino acids long. The ends lost 0 bases at V and 7 bases at J; junction bases unmatched: 9. CDR1 is SGHDN, CDR2 FVKESK, per germline. CDR3 DNA sequence: TGTGCCAGCAGCCAAGAGCGGGGACTACCTGGTAATGAGCAGTTCTTC. It is translated as CASSQERGLPGNEQFF.

The table lists this clonotype with a few counts. The rearrangement uses TRBV7-2 and TRBJ2-7, with D perhaps TRBD2 (5 bases). The V and J ends lost 4 bases and 1 base respectively, with 14 bases between them. This CDR3 has 15 residues. The V gene's germline CDR1 is SGHTA and CDR2 FQGNSA. This CDR3 is CASSWGVAASYEQYF. DNA for the CDR3: TGTGCCAGCAGCTGGGGAGTGGCCGCATCCTACGAGCAGTACTTC.

V usage is TRBV5-1 and J usage is TRBJ2-5, with TRBD2 matching over 9 bases. V was clipped by 0 bases and J by 5 bases; unmatched bases: 5. Germline values: CDR1 SGHRS, CDR2 YFSETQ. The CDR3 contains 15 residues. CDR3 bases: TGCGCCAGCAGCTTGGCCGGGACTAGCATGGAGACCCAGTACTTC. Encoded protein: CASSLAGTSMETQYF.

This clonotype turned up a few times. V and J are TRBV4-2 and TRBJ2-3; D possibly uses TRBD1 or TRBD2 (6 bases each). Deletions cut 1 base from V and 4 bases from J, with 9 bases between. In germline, CDR1 is LGHNA, CDR2 YNFKEQ. The CDR3 extends over 14 amino acids. The CDR3 reads CASSQVGGADTQYF. The CDR3 nucleotides read TGTGCCAGCAGCCAAGTCGGGGGCGCAGATACGCAGTATTTT.

Comments on this clonotype: Lacking the conserved final phenylalanine or tryptophan, this CDR3 likely reflects a read error. The chain uses TRBV29-1 and TRBJ2-1, with 9 bases that match TRBD2. This CDR3 is built from 17 residues. Unmatched junction bases numbered 13, after V lost 7 bases and J lost 0 bases. Germline-derived CDR1 and CDR2 are SQVTM and ANQGSEA. The CDR3 DNA follows: TGCAGCGCCTTTTCCCTAGCGGGACTAAGCTCCTACAATGAGCAGTTCTTG. Its protein product is CSAFSLAGLSSYNEQFL.